This T cell receptor (beta chain) was retrieved from a study of cytomegalovirus exposure and HLA in healthy donors. Germline values: CDR1 LNHDA, CDR2 SQIVND (reference sequence). V was pared by 6 bases and J by 0 bases, with 24 bases between. The CDR3 sequence is 19 residues long. The PCR had 60 Vbeta and 13 Jbeta primers. Measured with immunoSEQ multiplex PCR; TCRdb has only the in-frame clones, and not every one. The sample has around 210,000 clones, approximately 81% seen once; the top ten hold about 0.25%. Comments on this clone: Its antigen is currently unknown.

Though probably carrying unrecorded immune exposures, donors were nominally healthy at sampling. Points from the study as a whole: TCR beta sequences numbering about 17,000 were associated with HLA alleles at 0.05 false discovery rate in a later analysis. It was 150 or so TCR beta chains that were listed as cytomegalovirus-associated.

The sequenced sample consisted of PBMCs. This chain connects TRBV19 to TRBJ2-1; possible D gene TRBD2, 6 bases. The TCR originated in a girl aged 2 to 10 in good health and CMV-seronegative. The CDR3 nucleotides are TGTGCCAGTAGAGTAGCCTCGACGGGACTCCCGAGCTCCTACAATGAGCAGTTCTTC. Protein: CASRVASTGLPSSYNEQFF.